Sequencing of this TCR beta chain was carried out in a study of blood T cell repertoires in COVID-19. Study as a whole: Both acute and convalescent COVID-19 samples were obtained from the United States, Italy and Spain.

This clone appeared a few times. In the original processing: Estimation of nucleated cell counts relied on the amplification of reference gene primers. The table came from immunoSEQ multiplex PCR; TCRdb's copy has only in-frame clones and leaves some out. The D gene and trimming were derived from the DNA, and the V and J assignments and clone size from that table. The sample holds approximately 300,000 clones; about 82% are singletons and the top ten take 1.5% to 2%. The germline V and J ends were trimmed by 3 bases and 0 bases, with 11 bases remaining between them. In germline, CDR1 is SGHVS, CDR2 FNYEAQ. CDR3 length equals 15 residues.

The rearrangement uses TRBV7-6 and TRBJ2-5, with TRBD1 as a possible D gene (5 bases). This receptor was obtained from a woman between 50 and 59 years old with acute or convalescent COVID-19. Sequencing was carried out using peripheral blood. The CDR3 region is CASSFYQGHQETQYF. DNA of the CDR3: TGTGCCAGCAGCTTCTATCAGGGCCACCAAGAGACCCAGTACTTC.